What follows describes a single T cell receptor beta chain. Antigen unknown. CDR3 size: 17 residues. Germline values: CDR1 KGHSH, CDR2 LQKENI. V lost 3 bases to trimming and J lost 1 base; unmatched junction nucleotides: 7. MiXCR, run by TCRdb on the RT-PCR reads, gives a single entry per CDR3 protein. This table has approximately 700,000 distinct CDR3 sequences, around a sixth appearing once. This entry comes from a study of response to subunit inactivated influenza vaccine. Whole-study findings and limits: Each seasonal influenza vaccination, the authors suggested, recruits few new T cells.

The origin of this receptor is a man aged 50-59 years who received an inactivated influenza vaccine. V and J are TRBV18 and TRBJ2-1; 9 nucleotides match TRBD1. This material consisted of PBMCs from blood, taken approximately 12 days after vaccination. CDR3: CASSPGTGSRSYNEQFF. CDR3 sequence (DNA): TGTGCCAGCTCACCGGGGACAGGGTCTAGGTCCTACAATGAGCAGTTCTTC.